The 25 T cell receptor beta chains below come from one sample, sequenced in a study of early T cells in non-severe SARS-CoV-2 infection. TCRdb processed the 5' RACE reads anew with MiXCR; each CDR3 protein has one entry. Here the sample spans tens of thousands of distinct CDR3 sequences, 9.5% to 13% being singletons. The starting material was whole blood, obtained at baseline. These receptors were collected from an adult who was a healthcare worker with PCR-confirmed SARS-CoV-2 infection or an uninfected control (not recorded which).

This clonotype was picked up many times. V is TRBV5-4 and J is TRBJ2-6, with D possibly TRBD2 on 5 matching bases. CDR3 length: 16 residues. V shed 0 bases and J shed 0 bases, with 7 bases lying between them. Per germline, CDR1 SGHNT and CDR2 YYREEE (reference sequence). CDR3 sequence (DNA): TGTGCCAGCAGCTTGGTGGCGGGCTCTGGGGCCAACGTCCTGACTTTC. It specifies CASSLVAGSGANVLTF.

The CDR3 spells CSATLTGDTGELFF. CDR3 nucleotides: TGCAGTGCTACCCTGACAGGGGACACCGGGGAGCTGTTTTTT. The chain joins TRBV20-1 to TRBJ2-2; TRBD1 aligns across 8 bases. J gave up 3 bases and V 4 bases, and 4 bases lay outside the gene matches. Germline lookup yields CDR1 DFQATT and CDR2 SNEGSKA (reference sequence). The CDR3 runs 14 residues.

The chain couples TRBV20-1 to TRBJ1-1; D is uncertain. The V and J ends lost 3 bases and 2 bases respectively, with 7 bases between them. This CDR3 spans 12 amino acids. Germline CDR1 is DFQATT and CDR2 is SNEGSKA (reference sequence). The CDR3 DNA follows: TGCAGTGCTAGTGCGAGAAACACTGAAGCTTTCTTT. Translating gives CSASARNTEAFF.

This clonotype was detected ten times or more. The chain is built from TRBV5-1 and TRBJ2-7; D perhaps matches TRBD1 (7 bases). CDR3 length: 16 residues. Per germline, CDR1 SGHRS and CDR2 YFSETQ. The V and J ends lost 3 bases and 1 base respectively, with 17 bases between them. The CDR3 loop reads CASSSMPQGTSYEQYF. In nucleotides, the CDR3 is TGCGCCAGCAGCTCCATGCCACAGGGGACTTCCTACGAGCAGTACTTC.

This chain connects TRBV10-1 to TRBJ1-5, with 7 bases matching TRBD1. Trimming cost V 6 bases and J 3 bases; bases outside gene matches: 14. Germline V gene lookup returns CDR1 WNHNN and CDR2 SYGVQD (reference sequence). The CDR3 has 17 amino acids. The CDR3 region has the DNA TGCGCCAGCAGGGACGATCCCACAGGGGTTTTCAATCAGCCCCAGCATTTT. This codes for CASRDDPTGVFNQPQHF.

This clonotype has a handful of counts. One end of the junction does not line up with germline, which may come from a read error. V is TRBV5-1 and J is TRBJ1-2, with D possibly matching TRBD1 (5 bases). There are 13 residues in the CDR3. Germline V gives CDR1 SGHRS, CDR2 YFSETQ. Here the CDR3 DNA reads TGCGCCAGCAGCTTGGACGGGACGGCTTCTAAAGCCTTC. This sequence encodes CASSLDGTASKAF.

The genes are TRBV18 and TRBJ2-6, with 9 bases matching TRBD1. CDR3 length: 17 amino acids. Germline V gene sequence: CDR1 KGHSH, CDR2 LQKENI. V was pared by 6 bases and J by 2 bases, with 8 bases of the junction left unmatched. The chain's CDR3 is CASSQLGQGTGANVLTF. CDR3 DNA: TGTGCCAGCTCCCAACTGGGACAGGGAACTGGGGCCAACGTCCTGACTTTC.

This clonotype was detected only a few times. The chain joins TRBV10-3 to TRBJ2-5; possibly TRBD1 for D (8 bases). Germline CDR1 reads ENHRY; CDR2 reads SYGVKD. The V gene lost 10 bases and the J gene lost 4 bases, with 16 bases spanning the gap. This CDR3 spans 13 amino acids. CDR3 bases: TGTGCCACACGACAGGGGAGGGGAGAGACCCAGTACTTC. Translating it yields CATRQGRGETQYF.

The chain couples TRBV18 to TRBJ2-6; no clear D gene. The V gene lost 0 bases and the J gene lost 0 bases, with 6 bases spanning the gap. The germline gives CDR1 KGHSH, CDR2 LQKENI. The CDR3 spans 16 residues. In DNA form, the CDR3 reads TGTGCCAGCTCACCACCCTTGGCCTCTGGGGCCAACGTCCTGACTTTC. This encodes CASSPPLASGANVLTF.

This clonotype was seen a few times. The rearrangement uses TRBV27 and TRBJ1-2; D unclear. CDR1 is MNHEY and CDR2 is SMNVEV in the germline V gene (reference sequence). V shed 2 bases and J shed 1 base, with 14 bases lying between them. This CDR3 region has 16 residues. The chain's CDR3 is CASSLTRAYFNYGYTF. The CDR3 DNA is TGTGCCAGCAGTTTAACGAGGGCCTATTTTAACTATGGCTACACCTTC.

Only a few counts were recorded for this clonotype. This chain connects TRBV12-3 or TRBV12-4 to TRBJ1-4, with 10 bases lining up with TRBD1. V was pared by 7 bases and J by 4 bases, with 6 bases of the junction left unmatched. This CDR3 has 15 amino acids. The CDR3 protein is CASTWTGGDNEKLFF. The CDR3 DNA follows: TGTGCCAGCACCTGGACAGGGGGGGATAATGAAAAACTGTTTTTT.

This chain links TRBV7-2 with TRBJ1-2; possibly TRBD1 for D (5 bases). This CDR3 spans 15 amino acids. The germline V gene encodes CDR1 SGHTA and CDR2 FQGNSA. V lost 4 bases and J lost 4, with 16 bases in between. The CDR3 DNA follows: TGTGCCAGCAGCTCGCAGGGAAGGGAAAGCTATGGCTACACCTTC. It encodes CASSSQGRESYGYTF.

This clonotype was counted only a few times. V is TRBV9 and J is TRBJ1-4; no firm D call. Deletions cut 0 bases from V and 3 bases from J, with 9 bases between. The germline V gene encodes CDR1 SGDLS and CDR2 YYNGEE. CDR3 length equals 15 residues. The CDR3 is CASSVASGSNEKLFF. DNA of the CDR3: TGTGCCAGCAGCGTAGCTTCAGGCTCTAATGAAAAACTGTTTTTT.

This clonotype was picked up a small number of times. CDR3 loop: CASSLGLDSDTQYF. Here the CDR3 DNA reads TGTGCCAGCAGCTTGGGGCTTGATTCAGATACGCAGTATTTT. This chain connects TRBV7-3 to TRBJ2-3; TRBD1 is a possible D gene (5 bases). Germline CDR1 and CDR2: SGHTA and FQGTGA. The V and J ends lost 3 bases and 4 bases respectively, with 11 bases between them. The CDR3 length is 14 residues.

This clonotype was counted ten times or more. V gene TRBV7-9 combines with J gene TRBJ2-2; D possibly matches TRBD1 or TRBD2 (5 bases each). Germline V gives CDR1 SEHNR, CDR2 FQNEAQ (reference sequence). The CDR3 totals 15 residues. V was pared by 0 bases and J by 6 bases, with 11 bases between. CDR3 nucleotide sequence: TGTGCCAGCAGCTTAGCGTTCGGGGCCCCCGGGGAGCTGTTTTTT. Its translation is CASSLAFGAPGELFF.

This clonotype occurred many times. The chain has TRBV6-2 or TRBV6-3 and TRBJ2-5; no clear D gene. This CDR3 spans 11 amino acids. Germline V gives CDR1 MNHEY, CDR2 SVGEGT. The V and J ends lost 6 bases and 3 bases respectively, with 5 bases between them. CDR3 in DNA: TGTGCCAGCAGGGATAAAGAGACCCAGTACTTC. Amino acid sequence: CASRDKETQYF.

This clonotype was detected many times. The V and J genes are TRBV27 and TRBJ2-7; 8 bases line up with TRBD1. J gave up 6 bases and V 6 bases, and 10 bases lay outside the gene matches. Per the germline V gene, CDR1 is MNHEY and CDR2 is SMNVEV (reference sequence). The CDR3 length is 14 residues. CDR3 DNA sequence: TGTGCCAGCAGCCTCACGGGACAGGTCGGCGAGCAGTACTTC. This codes for CASSLTGQVGEQYF.

This clonotype was seen a few times. One junction end disagrees with the germline gene, perhaps due to a read error. This chain connects TRBV2 to TRBJ2-1; no clear D gene. The CDR3 covers 14 residues. CDR1 SNHLY and CDR2 FYNNEI come from the germline V gene. The chain's CDR3 is CANSEQSSYNEQFF. The CDR3, as DNA: TGTGCCAACAGTGAGCAGAGCTCCTACAATGAGCAGTTCTTC.

CDR3 nucleotides: TGTGCCAGCAGCGTTCTCCGGGGTGGCACAGATACGCAGTATTTT. It translates to CASSVLRGGTDTQYF. The chain employs TRBV7-9 and TRBJ2-3, with D maybe TRBD2 (5 bases). V lost 5 bases to trimming and J lost 1 base, with 13 bases between them. CDR1 SEHNR and CDR2 FQNEAQ come from the germline V gene (reference sequence). This CDR3 is built from 15 residues.

This clonotype was seen a handful of times. CDR3 DNA: TGTGCCTGGAGTAGGGCAGCCTCTGTCTATGGCTACACCTTC. It codes for CAWSRAASVYGYTF. The V gene is TRBV30, the J gene TRBJ1-2, with D uncertain. V was shortened by 2 bases and J by 4 bases, with 14 bases between the two germline ends. This CDR3 comprises 14 residues. Germline assignment: CDR1 GTSNPN and CDR2 SVGIG (reference sequence). The full variable domain, with the rest looked up from reference TRBV30 and TRBJ1-2, is SQTIHQWPATLVQPVGSPLSLECTVEGTSNPNLYWYRQAAGRGLQLLFYSVGIGQISSEVPQNLSASRPQDRQFILSSKKLLLSDSGFYLCAWSRAASVYGYTFGSGTRLTVV.

Only a few counts were recorded for this clonotype. V and J are TRBV5-1 and TRBJ2-1, with 8 bases aligning to TRBD1. Germline V gene lookup returns CDR1 SGHRS and CDR2 YFSETQ. The CDR3 extends over 16 amino acids. The ends lost 1 base at V and 7 bases at J; junction bases unmatched: 10. CDR3 in amino acids: CASSLNVGTGGNEQFF. The CDR3 DNA reads as TGCGCCAGCAGCTTGAATGTTGGGACAGGAGGGAATGAGCAGTTCTTC.

This clonotype was counted ten times or more. The rearrangement uses TRBV5-1 and TRBJ2-1; weak D call: TRBD1 (6 bases). V was shortened by 0 bases and J by 7 bases, with 14 bases between the two germline ends. Looked up from germline, CDR1 is SGHRS and CDR2 is YFSETQ. The CDR3 covers 15 residues. CDR3 protein: CASSLAPGVRNEQFF. The CDR3 nucleotides read TGCGCCAGCAGCTTGGCGCCAGGGGTTAGGAATGAGCAGTTCTTC. Variable domain in full (rest from reference TRBV5-1 and TRBJ2-1): KAGVTQTPRYLIKTRGQQVTLSCSPISGHRSVSWYQQTPGQGLQFLFEYFSETQRNKGNFPGRFSGRQFSNSRSEMNVSTLELGDSALYLCASSLAPGVRNEQFFGPGTRLTVL.

This clonotype occurred many times. The J gene is TRBJ2-1, the V gene TRBV7-2, with 8 bases fitting TRBD2. The CDR3 is 14 amino acids. The V and J ends lost 5 bases and 9 bases, in that order; junction bases with no gene match: 9. The germline V gene has CDR1 SGHTA and CDR2 FQGNSA. DNA of the CDR3: TGTGCCAGCAGCGCCCTCGCGGGGGGTGGTGAGCAGTTCTTC. Protein: CASSALAGGGEQFF.

This clonotype appeared many times. The genes are TRBV30 and TRBJ2-7; 7 positions agree with TRBD2. The germline V gene has CDR1 GTSNPN and CDR2 SVGIG (reference sequence). CDR3 length equals 12 residues. V was pared by 0 bases and J by 5 bases, with 1 base of the junction left unmatched. The CDR3 bases are TGTGCCTGGAGTGTCCGGGGGGACGAGCAGTACTTC. Translated: CAWSVRGDEQYF.

The chain joins TRBV30 to TRBJ2-7; 10 bases are a match to TRBD1. CDR1 is GTSNPN and CDR2 is SVGIG in the germline V gene (reference sequence). Trimming removed 1 base from V and 6 bases from J; junction bases left unmatched: 6. CDR3 size: 14 residues. CDR3 region: CAWSAGTGESEQYF. Written as DNA, the CDR3 is TGTGCCTGGAGTGCTGGGACAGGGGAAAGCGAGCAGTACTTC.